This T cell receptor beta chain was sequenced for a study of regulatory T cells in long-lasting Graves disease. Trimming took 7 bases from V and 3 from J, leaving 15 bases between them. The CDR3 sequence is 14 residues long. CDR1 and CDR2 (germline): DFQATT, SNEGSKA (reference sequence). Time point in this sample: persistent/refractory GD, antithyroid drugs over 5 years with positive TRAb. There was RNA extracted from PBMCs, and the TCR library was made from it. One endocrinology department in Xi'an, China, was where patients came from. This clonotype was recorded a few times. Arm-PCR of CDR3 regions and iRepertoire HTBI primers were used to build TCR beta libraries. MiXCR, applied by TCRdb to the multiplex PCR reads, yields one record per CDR3 protein. The table lists over 650,000 distinct CDR3 sequences, 25% to 30% of them singletons, with 35% to 55% in the top ten.

The chain has TRBV20-1 and TRBJ1-4; unclear D gene. This sequence originates from a female donor with Graves disease. Sequenced material: peripheral blood mononuclear cells (PBMCs), taken when the disease was refractory, from a patient treated with antithyroid drugs. CDR3 bases: TGCAGTGGTTCCCCTGCGGGTGCTAATGAAAAACTGTTTTTT. This codes for CSGSPAGANEKLFF.